The clone carrying this TCR beta chain was picked up a small number of times. The V gene lost 7 bases and the J gene lost 0 bases, with 6 bases spanning the gap. Germline-derived CDR1 and CDR2 are ENHRY and SYGVKD. The CDR3 is made up of 12 amino acids. This sample stems from a study of TIL therapy for anti-PD-1-resistant metastatic lung cancer. This was the immunoSEQ v3 assay. Only in-frame clones appear in the TCRdb table, and some are missing; sequencing was by immunoSEQ multiplex PCR. The sample contains around 30,000 clones, 74% of which appear only once. Time point defined: pre-treatment sample, taken before nivolumab and TIL therapy.

The receptor comes from a woman aged 25 to 80 with non-small cell lung cancer. The chain joins TRBV10-3 to TRBJ1-1; D is unclear. Material: blood, obtained at baseline. The CDR3: CAINRMNTEAFF. As DNA, the CDR3 is TGTGCCATCAATCGGATGAACACTGAAGCTTTCTTT.